These 3 T cell receptor beta chains were sequenced from one sample in a study of blood T cell repertoires in COVID-19. The protocol was immunoSEQ multiplex PCR, while the TCRdb copy is restricted to in-frame clones and leaves out a portion. The sample lists some 96,000 clones, around four fifths occurring once. The sequenced material came from peripheral blood. Receptor source: a woman between 65 and 79 years old with acute or convalescent COVID-19.

The chain recombines TRBV20-1 with TRBJ2-5; D unclear. V shed 1 base and J shed 4 bases, with 4 bases lying between them. CDR1 and CDR2 from the germline V gene are DFQATT and SNEGSKA (reference sequence). The CDR3 loop spans 11 amino acids. The CDR3 loop reads CSARVLETQYF. CDR3 bases: TGCAGTGCTAGAGTCTTAGAGACCCAGTACTTC.

CDR3 bases: TGTGCCACCAGACAGGGGAACACTGAAGCTTTCTTT. Translating gives CATRQGNTEAFF. This chain joins TRBV24-1 and TRBJ1-1; a weak D match, TRBD1 (6 bases). Trimming left V 7 bases short and J 1 base short, with 6 bases between. CDR1 KGHDR and CDR2 SFDVKD come from the germline V gene. This CDR3 has 12 amino acids.

V usage is TRBV9 and J usage is TRBJ1-2, with 11 bases fitting TRBD1. CDR1 and CDR2 from the germline V gene are SGDLS and YYNGEE. The CDR3 loop spans 15 amino acids. J lost 8 bases, V lost 0 bases, and 6 bases had no gene match. CDR3 DNA: TGTGCCAGCAGCGTAGATGGACAGGGGGCAGAGGGCTACACCTTC. As protein: CASSVDGQGAEGYTF.